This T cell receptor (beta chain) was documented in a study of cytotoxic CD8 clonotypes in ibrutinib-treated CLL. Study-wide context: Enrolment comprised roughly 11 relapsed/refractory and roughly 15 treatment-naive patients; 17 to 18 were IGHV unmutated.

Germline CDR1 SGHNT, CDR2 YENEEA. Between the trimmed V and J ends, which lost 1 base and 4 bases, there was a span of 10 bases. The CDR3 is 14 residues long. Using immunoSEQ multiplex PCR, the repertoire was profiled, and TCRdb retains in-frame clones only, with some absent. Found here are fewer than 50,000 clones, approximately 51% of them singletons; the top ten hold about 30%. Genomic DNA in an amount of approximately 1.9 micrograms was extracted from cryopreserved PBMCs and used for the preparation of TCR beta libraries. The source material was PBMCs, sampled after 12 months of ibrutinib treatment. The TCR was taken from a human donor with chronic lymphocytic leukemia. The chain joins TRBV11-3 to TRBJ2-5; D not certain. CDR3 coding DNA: TGTGCCAGCAGCTTAGGGTCTTCACGAGAGACCCAGTACTTC. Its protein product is CASSLGSSRETQYF.